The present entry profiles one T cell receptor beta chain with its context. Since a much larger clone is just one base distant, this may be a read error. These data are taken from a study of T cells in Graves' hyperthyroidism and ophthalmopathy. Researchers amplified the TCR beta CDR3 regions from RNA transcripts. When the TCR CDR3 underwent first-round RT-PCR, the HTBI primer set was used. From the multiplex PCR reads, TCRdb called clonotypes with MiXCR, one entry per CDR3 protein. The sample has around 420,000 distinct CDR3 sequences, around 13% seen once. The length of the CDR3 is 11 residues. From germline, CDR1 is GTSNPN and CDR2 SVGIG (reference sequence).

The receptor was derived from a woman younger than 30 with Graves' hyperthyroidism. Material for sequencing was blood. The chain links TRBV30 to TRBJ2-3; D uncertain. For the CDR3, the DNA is TGTGCCGGCATAAACACAGATGCGCAGTATTTT. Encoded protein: CAGINTDAQYF.